This T cell receptor (beta chain) originates from a study of shared clonotypes between healthy human individuals. The donor cohort consisted entirely of Caucasian adults residing in Nashville, Tennessee. Investigators divided CD4+ cells into CD45RA+ naive and CD45RA-negative memory subsets. Original data processing: For the immunoSEQ data, sequences were junction-only without quality scores, so filtering differed. Only in-frame clones appear in the TCRdb table, and some are missing; sequencing was by immunoSEQ multiplex PCR. From that table come the V and J calls and clone size; the DNA was used to work out D and trimming. The data hold under 1,100,000 clones, with about 75% observed a single time. General observations from the study: Relative to memory subsets, naive subsets generally showed larger estimated richness.

On this clone: The antigen remains unidentified.

The clonotype was recovered from a man aged 18 to 30 in good health. Sequenced input: memory CD4+ T cells sorted from blood. Subset described: CD45RA-negative fraction.

DNA of the CDR3: TGTGCCAGCAGTGAGACGGTTAGCTCACCCCTCCACTTT. Its protein is CASSETVSSPLHF. The J gene is TRBJ1-6, the V gene TRBV6-1, with unresolved D. This CDR3 is built from 13 residues. Germline CDR1 MNHNS, CDR2 SASEGT. Trimming took 3 bases from V and 10 from J, leaving 10 bases between them.